These T cell receptor beta chains were read from a single sample in a study of T cell responses to AZD1222 COVID-19 vaccine. Sequencing used immunoSEQ multiplex PCR; TCRdb keeps in-frame clones, though not all of them. This table has about 180,000 clones, just over 90% appearing once. Sequencing was performed on peripheral blood, taken on day 0 of AZD1222 vaccination. The origin of the receptors is an adult in good health. Both conserved end residues are part of each CDR3. D genes are given only for firm matches. A clone size is listed for some rows: how often the clone was seen (once, few, many), or a class if it is expanded.

d_call: TRBD1
j_call: TRBJ1-2
clone_size: once
v_call: TRBV15
cdr3_nt: TGTGCCACCAGCAGACCGGACAGGGATGGCTATGGCTACACCTTC
cdr3_aa: CATSRPDRDGYGYTF

d_call: -
j_call: TRBJ1-5
clone_size: -
v_call: TRBV6-1
cdr3_nt: TGTGCCAGCAGTGAAGCGGGGGGGAAAGCTTCCCAGCCCCAGCATTTT
cdr3_aa: CASSEAGGKASQPQHF

d_call: TRBD1
j_call: TRBJ2-3
clone_size: -
v_call: TRBV19
cdr3_nt: TGTGCCAGTAGTATAGAGCAGGGGGCGGGAGATACGCAGTATTTT
cdr3_aa: CASSIEQGAGDTQYF

d_call: TRBD2
j_call: TRBJ2-7
clone_size: -
v_call: TRBV14
cdr3_nt: TGTGCCACCGGGGGACTAGCTGGATACGAGCAGTACTTC
cdr3_aa: CATGGLAGYEQYF

d_call: -
j_call: TRBJ2-7
clone_size: -
v_call: TRBV27
cdr3_nt: TGTGCCAGCAGGTCCCGCGGGGGCGTCTCCTACGAGCAGTACTTC
cdr3_aa: CASRSRGGVSYEQYF

d_call: -
j_call: TRBJ1-1
clone_size: -
v_call: TRBV6-2/TRBV6-3
cdr3_nt: TGTGCCAGCAGTTACGGGTCGGGGACCCGGAACACTGAAGCTTTCTTT
cdr3_aa: CASSYGSGTRNTEAFF

d_call: -
j_call: TRBJ2-7
clone_size: -
v_call: TRBV7-9
cdr3_nt: TGTGCCAGCTCCCTGGGAGCAGGGAAATACGAGCAGTACTTC
cdr3_aa: CASSLGAGKYEQYF

d_call: TRBD1
j_call: TRBJ1-4
clone_size: -
v_call: TRBV6-5
cdr3_nt: TGTGCCAGCAGGCCCGGACAGGGGGCGGAAAAACTGTTTTTT
cdr3_aa: CASRPGQGAEKLFF

d_call: -
j_call: TRBJ2-5
clone_size: -
v_call: TRBV9
cdr3_nt: TGTGCCAGCAGCGTAGGTTACTCCCCGACTGCGAAGACCCAGTACTTC
cdr3_aa: CASSVGYSPTAKTQYF

d_call: -
j_call: TRBJ2-7
clone_size: -
v_call: TRBV5-6
cdr3_nt: TGTGCCAGCACCCACCCCCGGTGGATGGCAGGTGAAACCTACGAGCAGTACTTC
cdr3_aa: CASTHPRWMAGETYEQYF

d_call: -
j_call: TRBJ1-2
clone_size: -
v_call: TRBV5-8
cdr3_nt: TGTGCCAGCAGCTTGCCGACGGAAAACTATGGCTACACCTTC
cdr3_aa: CASSLPTENYGYTF

d_call: TRBD1
j_call: TRBJ1-2
clone_size: few
v_call: TRBV6-2/TRBV6-3
cdr3_nt: TGTGCCAGCAGTTCAGGGGGCGGCACCTATGGCTACACCTTC
cdr3_aa: CASSSGGGTYGYTF

d_call: TRBD2
j_call: TRBJ2-7
clone_size: -
v_call: TRBV3-1/TRBV3-2
cdr3_nt: TGTGCCAGCAGCCCCGGGGGGGAACCAAGGGAGCAGTACTTC
cdr3_aa: CASSPGGEPREQYF

d_call: -
j_call: TRBJ2-3
clone_size: -
v_call: TRBV6-5
cdr3_nt: TGTGCCAGCAGTTATCGGTGGGACGGTTGGTCAGATACGCAGTATTTT
cdr3_aa: CASSYRWDGWSDTQYF

d_call: TRBD2
j_call: TRBJ2-1
clone_size: -
v_call: TRBV9
cdr3_nt: TGTGCCAGCAAGGGAGGGCGGGGAGACTACAATGAGCAGTTCTTC
cdr3_aa: CASKGGRGDYNEQFF

d_call: TRBD1
j_call: TRBJ1-2
clone_size: few
v_call: TRBV5-1
cdr3_nt: TGCGCCAGCAGCCCCGGGACAGGGTTTGGCTACACCTTC
cdr3_aa: CASSPGTGFGYTF

d_call: TRBD2
j_call: TRBJ2-3
clone_size: -
v_call: TRBV9
cdr3_nt: TGTGCCAGCAGCCCCCTAGCGGGGGGGGGAGATACGCAGTATTTT
cdr3_aa: CASSPLAGGGDTQYF

d_call: -
j_call: TRBJ1-4
clone_size: -
v_call: TRBV15
cdr3_nt: TGTGCCACCAGCAGAGTGGGGGCTAATGAAAAACTGTTTTTT
cdr3_aa: CATSRVGANEKLFF

d_call: -
j_call: TRBJ1-5
clone_size: -
v_call: TRBV30
cdr3_nt: TGTGCCTGGACCCGGGGGGGGCAGACTTCCAATCAGCCCCAGCATTTT
cdr3_aa: CAWTRGGQTSNQPQHF

d_call: TRBD1
j_call: TRBJ2-3
clone_size: -
v_call: TRBV9
cdr3_nt: TGTGCCAGCAGCGTAGGGAGGGACAGGGGGCTTCGCACAGATACGCAGTATTTT
cdr3_aa: CASSVGRDRGLRTDTQYF

d_call: -
j_call: TRBJ2-7
clone_size: -
v_call: TRBV12-3/TRBV12-4
cdr3_nt: TGTGCCAGCAGAACTACCTCAGGTGGCGAGCAGTACTTC
cdr3_aa: CASRTTSGGEQYF

d_call: TRBD1
j_call: TRBJ1-2
clone_size: -
v_call: TRBV5-4
cdr3_nt: TGTGCCAGCAGCTTGGTAGGGGGCGCTGATTATGGCTACACCTTC
cdr3_aa: CASSLVGGADYGYTF

d_call: -
j_call: TRBJ1-2
clone_size: -
v_call: TRBV19
cdr3_nt: TGTGCCAGTAGGCGTGGGGCCACGGGTAACTATGGCTACACCTTC
cdr3_aa: CASRRGATGNYGYTF

d_call: -
j_call: TRBJ2-5
clone_size: few
v_call: TRBV5-4
cdr3_nt: TGTGCCAGCAGCTTGGTAGAGCAAGGAGAGACCCAGTACTTC
cdr3_aa: CASSLVEQGETQYF

d_call: TRBD1
j_call: TRBJ1-3
clone_size: -
v_call: TRBV5-4
cdr3_nt: TGTGCCAGCAGCTTCTCAGGGGGCGAGGACACCATATATTTT
cdr3_aa: CASSFSGGEDTIYF

d_call: TRBD1
j_call: TRBJ1-5
clone_size: -
v_call: TRBV19
cdr3_nt: TGTGCCAGTAGTAGGATCGGGACAGGGCAGGGGTCGGACGATCAGCCCCAGCATTTT
cdr3_aa: CASSRIGTGQGSDDQPQHF

d_call: -
j_call: TRBJ1-1
clone_size: -
v_call: TRBV10-3
cdr3_nt: TGTGCCATCAAGATGGACATCGGGCTAACTGAAGCTTTCTTT
cdr3_aa: CAIKMDIGLTEAFF

d_call: TRBD2
j_call: TRBJ2-7
clone_size: -
v_call: TRBV7-2
cdr3_nt: TGTGCCAGCAGCTTAGCGGGGGGAGGGCAAGGGGAGCAGTACTTC
cdr3_aa: CASSLAGGGQGEQYF

d_call: -
j_call: TRBJ2-3
clone_size: -
v_call: TRBV6-5
cdr3_nt: TGTGCCAGCACCTTCGTGGTCACAGATACGCAGTATTTT
cdr3_aa: CASTFVVTDTQYF

d_call: -
j_call: TRBJ2-3
clone_size: few
v_call: TRBV9
cdr3_nt: TGTGCCAGCAGCGTTTCCCCATCGGGCACAGATACGCAGTATTTT
cdr3_aa: CASSVSPSGTDTQYF

d_call: TRBD1
j_call: TRBJ2-2
clone_size: -
v_call: TRBV5-5
cdr3_nt: TGTGCCAGCAGCAAGGGACAGGGGGAGAACACCGGGGAGCTGTTTTTT
cdr3_aa: CASSKGQGENTGELFF

d_call: TRBD1
j_call: TRBJ1-4
clone_size: -
v_call: TRBV2
cdr3_nt: TGTGCCAGCAGTGAAAGCTGGACAGGAAGTCATGAAAAACTGTTTTTT
cdr3_aa: CASSESWTGSHEKLFF

d_call: TRBD2
j_call: TRBJ2-3
clone_size: -
v_call: TRBV7-2
cdr3_nt: TGTGCCAGCAGCTCAAGCGGGGGGCGGGCAGATACGCAGTATTTT
cdr3_aa: CASSSSGGRADTQYF

d_call: TRBD1
j_call: TRBJ1-2
clone_size: -
v_call: TRBV5-1
cdr3_nt: TGCGCCAGCAGCTTGGAGGGGACAGAAAAAGGCGGCTACACCTTC
cdr3_aa: CASSLEGTEKGGYTF

d_call: -
j_call: TRBJ2-3
clone_size: -
v_call: TRBV3-1/TRBV3-2
cdr3_nt: TGTGCCAGCAGCCAAGGGAGGAGGGGCCCTAGCACAGATACGCAGTATTTT
cdr3_aa: CASSQGRRGPSTDTQYF

d_call: TRBD2
j_call: TRBJ2-4
clone_size: -
v_call: TRBV5-4
cdr3_nt: TGTGCCAGCAGCGGACTAGCGGGGGGTGCCAAAAACATTCAGTACTTC
cdr3_aa: CASSGLAGGAKNIQYF